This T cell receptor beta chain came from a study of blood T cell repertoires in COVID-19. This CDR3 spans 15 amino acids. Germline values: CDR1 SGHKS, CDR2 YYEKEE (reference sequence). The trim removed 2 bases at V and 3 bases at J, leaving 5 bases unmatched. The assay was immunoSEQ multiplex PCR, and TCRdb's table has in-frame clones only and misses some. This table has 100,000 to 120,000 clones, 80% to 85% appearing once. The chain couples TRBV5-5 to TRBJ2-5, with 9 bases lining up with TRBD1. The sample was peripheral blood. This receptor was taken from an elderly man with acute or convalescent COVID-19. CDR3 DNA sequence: TGTGCCAGCAGCTTCCTCGGACAGGGGAAAGAGACCCAGTACTTC. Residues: CASSFLGQGKETQYF.